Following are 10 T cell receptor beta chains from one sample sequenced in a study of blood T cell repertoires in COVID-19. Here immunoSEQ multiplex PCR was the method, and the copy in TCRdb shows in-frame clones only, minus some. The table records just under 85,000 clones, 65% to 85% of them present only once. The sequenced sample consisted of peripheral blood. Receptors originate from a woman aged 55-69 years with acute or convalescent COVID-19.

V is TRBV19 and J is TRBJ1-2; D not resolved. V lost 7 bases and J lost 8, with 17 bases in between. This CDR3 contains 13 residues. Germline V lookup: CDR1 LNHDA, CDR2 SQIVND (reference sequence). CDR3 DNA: TGTGCCAGTAACACGGAGGTTGAGGAGGGCTACACCTTC. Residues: CASNTEVEEGYTF. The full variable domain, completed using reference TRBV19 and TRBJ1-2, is DGGITQSPKYLFRKEGQNVTLSCEQNLNHDAMYWYRQDPGQGLRLIYYSQIVNDFQKGDIAEGYSVSREKKESFPLTVTSAQKNPTAFYLCASNTEVEEGYTFGSGTRLTVV.

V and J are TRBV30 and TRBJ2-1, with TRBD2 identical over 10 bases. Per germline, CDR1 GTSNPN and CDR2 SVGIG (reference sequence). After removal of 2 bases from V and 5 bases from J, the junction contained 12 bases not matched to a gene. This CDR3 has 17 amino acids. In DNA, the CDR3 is TGTGCCTGGAGTTTTCTACGGGCTAGCGGGAGAGACAATGAGCAGTTCTTC. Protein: CAWSFLRASGRDNEQFF.

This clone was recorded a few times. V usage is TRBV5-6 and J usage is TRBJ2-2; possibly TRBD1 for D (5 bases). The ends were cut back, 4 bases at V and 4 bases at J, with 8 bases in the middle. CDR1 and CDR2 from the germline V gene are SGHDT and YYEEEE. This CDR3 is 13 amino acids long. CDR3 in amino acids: CASSPQATGELFF. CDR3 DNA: TGTGCCAGCAGCCCACAGGCCACCGGGGAGCTGTTTTTT.

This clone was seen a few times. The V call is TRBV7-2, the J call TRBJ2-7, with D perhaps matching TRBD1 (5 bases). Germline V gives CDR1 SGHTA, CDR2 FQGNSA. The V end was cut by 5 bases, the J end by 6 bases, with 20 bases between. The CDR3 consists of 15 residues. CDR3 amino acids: CASSPLGQGHLEQYF. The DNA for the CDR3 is TGTGCCAGCAGCCCATTAGGGCAGGGTCACCTCGAGCAGTACTTC.

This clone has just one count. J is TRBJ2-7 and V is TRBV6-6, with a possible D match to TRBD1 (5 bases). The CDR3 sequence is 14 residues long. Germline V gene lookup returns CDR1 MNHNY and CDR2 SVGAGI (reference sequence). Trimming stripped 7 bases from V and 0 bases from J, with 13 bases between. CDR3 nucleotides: TGTGCCAGCAAACTGGGCGGACACTCCTACGAGCAGTACTTC. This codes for CASKLGGHSYEQYF.

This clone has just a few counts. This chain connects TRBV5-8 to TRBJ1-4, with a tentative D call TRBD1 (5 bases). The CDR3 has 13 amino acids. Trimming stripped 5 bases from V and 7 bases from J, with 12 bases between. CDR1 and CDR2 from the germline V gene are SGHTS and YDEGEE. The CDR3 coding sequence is TGTGCCAGCAGGGCGTGGGGGGGTGAAAAACTGTTTTTT. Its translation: CASRAWGGEKLFF.

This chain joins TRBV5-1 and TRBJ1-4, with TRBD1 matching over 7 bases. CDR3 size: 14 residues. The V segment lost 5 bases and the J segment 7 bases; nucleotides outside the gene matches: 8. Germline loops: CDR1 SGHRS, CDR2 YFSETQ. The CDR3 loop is CASSLQGTAEKLFF. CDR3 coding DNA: TGCGCCAGCAGTTTACAGGGGACAGCTGAAAAACTGTTTTTT. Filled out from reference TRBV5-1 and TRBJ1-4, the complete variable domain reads KAGVTQTPRYLIKTRGQQVTLSCSPISGHRSVSWYQQTPGQGLQFLFEYFSETQRNKGNFPGRFSGRQFSNSRSEMNVSTLELGDSALYLCASSLQGTAEKLFFGSGTQLSVL.

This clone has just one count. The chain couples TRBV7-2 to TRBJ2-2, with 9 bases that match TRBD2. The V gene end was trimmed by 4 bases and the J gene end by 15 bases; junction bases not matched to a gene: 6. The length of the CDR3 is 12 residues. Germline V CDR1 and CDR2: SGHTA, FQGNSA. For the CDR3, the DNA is TGTGCCAGCAGCTCGTCTAGCGGGGCCGTGTTTTTT. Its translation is CASSSSSGAVFF.

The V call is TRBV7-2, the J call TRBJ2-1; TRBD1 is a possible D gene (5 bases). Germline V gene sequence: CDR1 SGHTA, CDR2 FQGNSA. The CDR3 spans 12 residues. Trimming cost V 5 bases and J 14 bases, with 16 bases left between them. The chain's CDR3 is CASSISRVGEFF. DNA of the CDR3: TGTGCCAGCAGCATTAGCAGGGTAGGGGAGTTCTTC.

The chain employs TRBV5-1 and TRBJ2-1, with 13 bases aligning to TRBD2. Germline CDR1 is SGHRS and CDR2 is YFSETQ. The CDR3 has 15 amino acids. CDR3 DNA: TGCGGGAGCAGCTTGGGACTAGCGGGACGGGATGAGCAGTTCTTC. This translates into CGSSLGLAGRDEQFF.